The 10 T cell receptor beta chains reported below all come from one sample, sequenced in a study of T cell clonotyping in hematopoietic cell transplantation. The sample's time point: recipient sample about 28 days before transplant, after cytoreduction. Assay used: immunoSEQ multiplex PCR; TCRdb lists only in-frame clones, some missing. This sample has some 13,000 clones, with roughly 88% found just once. The material sequenced was peripheral blood mononuclear cells, taken before stem cell transplant. All receptors come from a man aged 60 to 75 with acute myeloid leukemia. Some clones in this sample may be carry-over from other donors' samples.

V is TRBV6-4 and J is TRBJ1-4; D is unresolved. V dropped 10 bases and J dropped 2 bases, with 14 bases sitting between them. The CDR3 consists of 14 residues. Germline V gene lookup returns CDR1 MRHNA and CDR2 SNTAGT. DNA of the CDR3: TGTGCCATCCTAAGGGTAAAGACTAATGAAAAACTGTTTTTT. Its translation: CAILRVKTNEKLFF.

The rearrangement uses TRBV19 and TRBJ2-6; D uncertain. This CDR3 comprises 14 residues. Germline CDR1 LNHDA, CDR2 SQIVND (reference sequence). V shed 8 bases and J shed 1 base, with 9 bases lying between them. In DNA, the CDR3 is TGTGCCAGTCAGTTTTGGTCTGGGGCCAACGTCCTGACTTTC. Translating gives CASQFWSGANVLTF. Variable domain in full (rest from reference TRBV19 and TRBJ2-6): DGGITQSPKYLFRKEGQNVTLSCEQNLNHDAMYWYRQDPGQGLRLIYYSQIVNDFQKGDIAEGYSVSREKKESFPLTVTSAQKNPTAFYLCASQFWSGANVLTFGAGSRLTVL.

This clone appeared once. The chain has TRBV30 and TRBJ1-1; D is perhaps TRBD1 (6 bases). Per the germline V gene, CDR1 is GTSNPN and CDR2 is SVGIG (reference sequence). V gave up 5 bases and J gave up 4 bases, with 23 bases separating them. There are 16 residues in the CDR3. Written as DNA, the CDR3 is TGTGCCTGGGGGGGTTCAGGGGCCTTTTATCCCACTGAAGCTTTCTTT. Protein: CAWGGSGAFYPTEAFF. The entire variable domain, with the rest obtained from reference TRBV30 and TRBJ1-1, is as follows: SQTIHQWPATLVQPVGSPLSLECTVEGTSNPNLYWYRQAAGRGLQLLFYSVGIGQISSEVPQNLSASRPQDRQFILSSKKLLLSDSGFYLCAWGGSGAFYPTEAFFGQGTRLTVV.

Of note for this clone: Different DNA sequences within this sample yield the same CDR3. The CDR3 region is CSVAGTGNTGELFF. The CDR3 DNA sequence: TGCAGCGTGGCCGGTACAGGAAACACCGGGGAGCTGTTTTTT. The J gene is TRBJ2-2, the V gene TRBV29-1; D may be TRBD1 (5 bases). Trimming removed 6 bases at V and 2 bases at J, with 13 bases between. Germline CDR1 is SQVTM and CDR2 is ANQGSEA. This CDR3 has 14 residues.

The chain links TRBV5-1 to TRBJ2-3, with TRBD1 as a possible D gene (7 bases). This CDR3 comprises 19 residues. Per the germline V gene, CDR1 is SGHRS and CDR2 is YFSETQ. Trimming removed 1 base from V and 2 bases from J, with 23 bases in between. CDR3 loop: CASSLRPSGTEDYTDTQYF. As DNA, the CDR3 is TGCGCCAGCAGCTTGCGGCCGTCAGGGACAGAGGACTACACAGATACGCAGTATTTT. Full variable domain (rest looked up from reference TRBV5-1 and TRBJ2-3): KAGVTQTPRYLIKTRGQQVTLSCSPISGHRSVSWYQQTPGQGLQFLFEYFSETQRNKGNFPGRFSGRQFSNSRSEMNVSTLELGDSALYLCASSLRPSGTEDYTDTQYFGPGTRLTVL.

The genes are TRBV4-1 and TRBJ2-1; unclear D gene. The CDR3 runs 14 residues. Germline V gene sequence: CDR1 MGHRA, CDR2 YSYEKL. Trimming took off 2 bases at V and 15 bases at J, with 20 bases between the two ends. Here the CDR3 reads CASSQLTAFSSLFF. Here the CDR3 DNA reads TGCGCCAGCAGCCAATTGACGGCCTTCTCATCTCTGTTCTTC.

The V call is TRBV27, the J call TRBJ1-2; a possible D gene is TRBD1 (5 bases). V lost 1 base and J 4 bases, leaving 10 bases between the germline ends. Germline lookup yields CDR1 MNHEY and CDR2 SMNVEV (reference sequence). The CDR3 has 14 residues. The CDR3 nucleotides are TGTGCCAGCAGTTTATTTTCAGGGACCTATGGCTACACCTTC. Translation: CASSLFSGTYGYTF.

The chain uses TRBV5-1 and TRBJ1-1; D perhaps matches TRBD1 (5 bases). The CDR3 has 17 residues. Germline values: CDR1 SGHRS, CDR2 YFSETQ. Trimming left V 0 bases short and J 5 bases short, with 20 bases between. The CDR3 sequence is CASSLALGRAQDTEAFF. In nucleotides, the CDR3 is TGCGCCAGCAGCTTGGCGTTGGGCAGGGCCCAGGATACTGAAGCTTTCTTT.

CDR3 in amino acids: CASSLVDTGGDGYTF. In DNA form, the CDR3 reads TGTGCCAGCAGCTTAGTAGATACAGGGGGCGATGGCTACACCTTC. J is TRBJ1-2 and V is TRBV7-6, with 9 bases identical to TRBD1. Trimming at V came to 1 base and at J to 6 bases, leaving 6 bases not matched to a gene. The CDR3 sequence is 15 residues long. CDR1 and CDR2 (germline): SGHVS, FNYEAQ.

This clone has only a few counts. The chain combines TRBV5-6 with TRBJ1-4, with TRBD1 matching 8 bases. J gave up 0 bases and V 2 bases, and 6 bases lay outside the gene matches. The CDR3 is 17 amino acids. Germline CDR1 and CDR2: SGHDT and YYEEEE. This CDR3 is CASSFGTGYTTNEKLFF. The CDR3, as DNA: TGTGCCAGCAGCTTTGGGACAGGTTATACAACTAATGAAAAACTGTTTTTT.